These 18 T cell receptor beta chains originate from one sample sequenced in a study of shared clonotypes between healthy human individuals. Clones were sequenced by immunoSEQ multiplex PCR, and TCRdb holds only the in-frame ones, with some missing. The table has 2.3 million or so clones, approximately 95% seen once. The material sequenced was naive CD4+ T cells from PBMCs. The subset was: CD45RA+ positively selected. These receptor sequences come from a man younger than 35 in good health. Some clones in this sample may be carry-over from other donors' samples.

The chain has TRBV4-1 and TRBJ2-1; D perhaps matches TRBD2 (5 bases). The CDR3 extends over 16 amino acids. The V gene's germline CDR1 is MGHRA and CDR2 YSYEKL. Between the trimmed V and J ends, which lost 1 base and 0 bases, there was a span of 10 bases. The CDR3 loop reads CASSQAGLNSYNEQFF. The CDR3 nucleotides read TGCGCCAGCAGCCAAGCCGGACTGAACTCCTACAATGAGCAGTTCTTC.

The rearrangement links TRBV9 to TRBJ2-3; no definite D call. This CDR3 contains 13 residues. V was shortened by 4 bases and J by 6 bases, with 12 bases between the two germline ends. Germline lookup yields CDR1 SGDLS and CDR2 YYNGEE. The CDR3 DNA is TGTGCCAGCAGCCTAAGACTGGGCGATACGCAGTATTTT. This translates into CASSLRLGDTQYF.

The rearrangement joins TRBV4-3 to TRBJ2-3; D uncertain. Trimming removed 4 bases at V and 1 base at J, with 12 bases between. CDR1 is LGHNA, CDR2 YSLEER, per germline. This CDR3 is built from 15 residues. The CDR3 reads CASSPLRGGTDTQYF. The CDR3 DNA sequence: TGCGCCAGCAGCCCCCTGAGAGGAGGCACAGATACGCAGTATTTT.

V is TRBV7-2 and J is TRBJ1-1; D is unresolved. The V gene's germline CDR1 is SGHTA and CDR2 FQGNSA. The CDR3 consists of 15 residues. Trimming stripped 0 bases from V and 4 bases from J, with 12 bases between. DNA of the CDR3: TGTGCCAGCAGCTTAGCCGGGCTGGTTATCACTGAAGCTTTCTTT. It codes for CASSLAGLVITEAFF.

This clone occurred a few times. V and J are TRBV2 and TRBJ2-4, with 9 positions matching TRBD1. The CDR3 extends over 15 amino acids. Losses at the gene ends were 4 bases for V and 7 bases for J; bases not matched to a gene: 8. Germline values: CDR1 SNHLY, CDR2 FYNNEI. Written as DNA, the CDR3 is TGTGCCAGCAGTGTAATACTAGGACAGGGGAACATTCAGTACTTC. It is translated as CASSVILGQGNIQYF.

The chain links TRBV5-1 to TRBJ2-7; D call uncertain. This CDR3 is 13 amino acids long. The ends were cut back, 1 base at V and 4 bases at J, with 9 bases in the middle. Germline values: CDR1 SGHRS, CDR2 YFSETQ. This chain's CDR3 is CASSLLGIYEQYF. The CDR3, as DNA: TGCGCCAGCAGCTTGTTGGGGATTTACGAGCAGTACTTC.

The chain links TRBV5-4 to TRBJ2-1; 10 positions agree with TRBD1. The length of the CDR3 is 14 residues. The trim removed 4 bases at V and 12 bases at J, leaving 10 bases unmatched. CDR1 is SGHNT and CDR2 is YYREEE in the germline V gene (reference sequence). CDR3 loop: CASSAGTGVLGQFF. As DNA, the CDR3 is TGTGCCAGCAGCGCCGGGACAGGGGTTCTCGGGCAGTTCTTC.

The chain is built from TRBV2 and TRBJ2-7; possibly TRBD1 or TRBD2 for D (5 bases each). From germline, CDR1 is SNHLY and CDR2 FYNNEI. CDR3 length: 17 amino acids. Trimming cost V 2 bases and J 3 bases, with 20 bases left between them. Here the CDR3 reads CASSEIEYAGGGYEQYF. DNA of the CDR3: TGTGCCAGCAGTGAAATCGAGTATGCTGGGGGTGGCTACGAGCAGTACTTC.

The chain couples TRBV28 to TRBJ2-7; 9 nucleotides align to TRBD1. This CDR3 spans 14 amino acids. After removal of 6 bases from V and 5 bases from J, the junction contained 8 bases not matched to a gene. The germline V gene has CDR1 MDHEN and CDR2 SYDVKM. CDR3 sequence reads: CASRRGTGINEQYF. CDR3 DNA sequence: TGTGCCAGCAGGAGGGGGACAGGGATTAACGAGCAGTACTTC.

The chain links TRBV29-1 to TRBJ2-1; TRBD2 matches at 7 bases. The CDR3 loop spans 15 amino acids. Looked up from germline, CDR1 is SQVTM and CDR2 is ANQGSEA. The V and J ends lost 8 bases and 5 bases, in that order; junction bases with no gene match: 15. CDR3 loop: CSLGGWVPGNNEQFF. CDR3 in DNA: TGCAGCCTGGGGGGGTGGGTGCCCGGAAACAATGAGCAGTTCTTC.

This clone has only one observation. The chain carries TRBV19 and TRBJ1-5; 9 bases map to TRBD1. V dropped 5 bases and J dropped 7; count of bases not matched to a gene: 9. The CDR3 is 15 residues long. CDR1 is LNHDA, CDR2 SQIVND, per germline (reference sequence). CDR3 in amino acids: CASSPGTGILQPQHF. The CDR3 nucleotides are TGTGCCAGTAGTCCCGGGACAGGGATTTTACAGCCCCAGCATTTT.

This clone was observed a single time. J is TRBJ2-1 and V is TRBV7-2, with D uncertain. This CDR3 is 15 amino acids long. Germline CDR1 is SGHTA and CDR2 is FQGNSA. V was clipped by 3 bases and J by 0 bases, with 9 bases between them. DNA for the CDR3: TGTGCCAGCAGCTTGTGGAAGAGCTCCTACAATGAGCAGTTCTTC. It translates to CASSLWKSSYNEQFF.

V and J are TRBV28 and TRBJ1-3, with a weak D call TRBD1 (6 bases). Trimming took off 4 bases at V and 3 bases at J, with 10 bases between the two ends. This CDR3 is built from 14 residues. Looked up from germline, CDR1 is MDHEN and CDR2 is SYDVKM. The CDR3 spells CASSSGQIGNTIYF. Written as DNA, the CDR3 is TGTGCCAGCAGTTCCGGACAGATTGGAAACACCATATATTTT. Based on the CDR3 plus reference TRBV28 and TRBJ1-3, the full variable domain is DVKVTQSSRYLVKRTGEKVFLECVQDMDHENMFWYRQDPGLGLRLIYFSYDVKMKEKGDIPEGYSVSREKKERFSLILESASTNQTSMYLCASSSGQIGNTIYFGEGSWLTVV.

V usage is TRBV28 and J usage is TRBJ2-2; 7 bases fit TRBD2. The CDR3 sequence is 18 residues long. CDR1 MDHEN and CDR2 SYDVKM come from the germline V gene. Trimming removed 4 bases from V and 0 bases from J; junction bases left unmatched: 11. The CDR3 region has the DNA TGTGCCAGCAGTTCCCCTTGGCCTAGCGGATCGAACACCGGGGAGCTGTTTTTT. This translates into CASSSPWPSGSNTGELFF.

The V gene is TRBV7-3, the J gene TRBJ2-7, with 8 bases that match TRBD2. The CDR3 is 15 residues long. V trimming: 0 bases; J trimming: 6 bases; junction bases outside the gene matches: 7. CDR1 and CDR2 (germline): SGHTA, FQGTGA. This chain's CDR3 is CASSLTGLAGAEQYF. The CDR3 coding sequence is TGTGCCAGCAGCTTAACTGGCCTAGCGGGTGCCGAGCAGTACTTC.

On this clone: This sample also contains other DNA sequences that code for the same CDR3. CDR3 DNA: TGCGCCAGCAGCCCAGGGGGTAGCAATCAGCCCCAGCATTTT. This sequence encodes CASSPGGSNQPQHF. The chain employs TRBV5-1 and TRBJ1-5; 7 bases agree with TRBD1. V shed 4 bases, J shed 0 bases, and the junction held 1 base outside the gene matches. Germline loops: CDR1 SGHRS, CDR2 YFSETQ. This CDR3 region has 14 residues.

As regards this clone: The sample contains more than one DNA sequence encoding this CDR3. This chain links TRBV5-1 with TRBJ2-7; the match to TRBD1 covers 8 bases. V shed 0 bases and J 4 bases; nucleotides not matched to a gene: 6. The CDR3 has 15 amino acids. Germline CDR1 and CDR2: SGHRS and YFSETQ. The CDR3 region has the DNA TGCGCCAGCAGCTTGGTTGCAGGGGGCGCTTACGAGCAGTACTTC. It codes for CASSLVAGGAYEQYF.

This sequence joins TRBV5-1 and TRBJ1-2; 7 bases match TRBD1. The V segment lost 4 bases and the J segment 8 bases; nucleotides outside the gene matches: 8. Germline CDR1 reads SGHRS; CDR2 reads YFSETQ. The CDR3 length is 13 residues. The CDR3 loop is CASSLIRDRGYTF. In DNA form, the CDR3 reads TGCGCCAGCAGCCTAATCCGGGACAGAGGCTACACCTTC.